Shown below are 13 T cell receptor beta chains from a single sample sequenced in a study of blood T cell repertoires in COVID-19. This table comes from immunoSEQ multiplex PCR, and its TCRdb copy is limited to in-frame clones, with some not included. Among more than 300,000 clones listed, more than 70% were seen once. Sequencing was performed on peripheral blood. These receptors originate from a woman aged 45 to 65 with acute or convalescent COVID-19.

This clone was counted a few times. This chain connects TRBV5-4 to TRBJ2-5, with 10 bases matching TRBD2. Unmatched junction bases numbered 14, after V lost 4 bases and J lost 5 bases. Germline V gene lookup returns CDR1 SGHNT and CDR2 YYREEE (reference sequence). CDR3 length equals 17 residues. The CDR3 is CASSTGGTSASRETQYF. CDR3 sequence (DNA): TGTGCCAGCAGCACCGGCGGGACTAGCGCCTCGAGGGAGACCCAGTACTTC.

The DNA of the CDR3 is TGTGCCAGTAGTATAGGTACCGGAGTAGATGGCTACACCTTC. Translated: CASSIGTGVDGYTF. The chain uses TRBV19 and TRBJ1-2; D remains ambiguous. This CDR3 spans 14 amino acids. Trimming took off 1 base at V and 6 bases at J, with 12 bases between the two ends. Per the germline V gene, CDR1 is LNHDA and CDR2 is SQIVND (reference sequence).

Points on this clone: Compared with germline, one end of the junction differs, possibly owing to a read error. The chain links TRBV7-2 to TRBJ1-1, with 7 bases aligning to TRBD1. The CDR3 has 13 amino acids. Per the germline V gene, CDR1 is SGHTA and CDR2 is FQGNSA. As DNA, the CDR3 is TGTGCCAGCAGCATACAGGGGAACGCTGAAGCTTTCTTT. It translates to CASSIQGNAEAFF.

The table lists this clone with a few counts. The chain couples TRBV5-1 to TRBJ1-5, with TRBD1 matching over 7 bases. The CDR3 totals 15 residues. Germline CDR1 reads SGHRS; CDR2 reads YFSETQ. V was pared by 4 bases and J by 5 bases, with 9 bases of the junction left unmatched. The DNA for the CDR3 is TGCGCCAGCAGCGCCGGGACAGAGACGTATCAGCCCCAGCATTTT. Its protein is CASSAGTETYQPQHF.

The V call is TRBV6-2 or TRBV6-3, the J call TRBJ2-7; D unclear. CDR3 length: 11 residues. V dropped 6 bases and J dropped 2 bases, with 5 bases sitting between them. Germline values: CDR1 MNHEY, CDR2 SVGEGT. The CDR3 region is CASSSAYEQYF. The CDR3 region has the DNA TGTGCCAGCAGCTCCGCCTACGAGCAGTACTTC.

The gene calls are TRBV11-2 and TRBJ2-7; D perhaps matches TRBD2 (7 bases). This CDR3 is built from 16 residues. V shed 5 bases and J shed 3 bases, with 20 bases lying between them. Germline CDR1 reads SGHAT; CDR2 reads FQNNGV. The CDR3 loop is CASSRGAGNGGYEQYV. CDR3 nucleotides: TGTGCCAGCAGCCGGGGGGCAGGGAATGGTGGCTACGAGCAGTACGTC.

The chain recombines TRBV6-1 with TRBJ1-2, with a tentative D call TRBD1 (6 bases). The V end lost 1 base, the J end lost 4 bases, and 13 bases lay between the germline ends. The germline V gene encodes CDR1 MNHNS and CDR2 SASEGT. The CDR3 contains 15 residues. The CDR3 DNA reads as TGTGCCAGCAGTGAAGGTTTCGGACAGCCCTATGGCTACACCTTC. Its protein is CASSEGFGQPYGYTF.

The chain is built from TRBV5-1 and TRBJ1-1, with 8 bases identical to TRBD1. With V trimmed by 1 base and J by 5 bases, 7 bases remained unmatched. CDR1 is SGHRS and CDR2 is YFSETQ in the germline V gene. The CDR3 is 15 residues long. CDR3: CASSLSAGGETEAFF. As DNA, the CDR3 is TGCGCCAGCAGCTTGTCGGCAGGGGGCGAAACTGAAGCTTTCTTT.

CDR3 residues: CASRMLATNTGELFF. The CDR3 coding sequence is TGCGCCAGCAGAATGCTAGCAACGAACACCGGGGAGCTGTTTTTT. This chain joins TRBV5-1 and TRBJ2-2; TRBD2 is a possible D gene (5 bases). V lost 5 bases, J lost 0 bases, and 11 bases lay in between. This CDR3 contains 15 residues. The V gene's germline CDR1 is SGHRS and CDR2 YFSETQ.

V is TRBV11-2 and J is TRBJ1-2; D not certain. Trimming took off 0 bases at V and 3 bases at J, with 11 bases between the two ends. This CDR3 contains 15 residues. Germline V gene lookup returns CDR1 SGHAT and CDR2 FQNNGV. The CDR3 loop reads CASSLDKGGYYGYTF. The CDR3 DNA reads as TGTGCCAGCAGCTTAGATAAGGGCGGGTACTATGGCTACACCTTC. Full variable domain (outside the CDR3, taken from reference TRBV11-2 and TRBJ1-2): EAGVAQSPRYKIIEKRQSVAFWCNPISGHATLYWYQQILGQGPKLLIQFQNNGVVDDSQLPKDRFSAERLKGVDSTLKIQPAKLEDSAVYLCASSLDKGGYYGYTFGSGTRLTVV.

This chain connects TRBV6-6 to TRBJ1-1; TRBD1 might be the D (5 bases). Germline CDR1 and CDR2: MNHNY and SVGAGI (reference sequence). The CDR3 runs to 14 residues. V lost 7 bases, J lost 4 bases, and 16 bases lay in between. The CDR3 DNA reads TGTGCCAGCATCCCCCTGGGGGGTTTCACTGAAGCTTTCTTT. It encodes CASIPLGGFTEAFF.

The J gene is TRBJ1-1, the V gene TRBV20-1; no clear D gene. Germline CDR1 reads DFQATT; CDR2 reads SNEGSKA (reference sequence). The CDR3 totals 15 residues. With 3 bases removed from V and 6 bases from J, the gap between germline ends came to 20 bases. The CDR3, as DNA: TGCAGTGCTAGTGATTCCTCACCCAAGGGAGCTGAAGCTTTCTTT. The encoded protein is CSASDSSPKGAEAFF.

V is TRBV6-5 and J is TRBJ1-5; D perhaps matches TRBD1 (6 bases). This CDR3 is built from 14 residues. Germline CDR1 and CDR2: MNHEY and SVGAGI. Trimming took off 5 bases at V and 2 bases at J, with 10 bases between the two ends. The CDR3 DNA reads as TGTGCCAGCAGTAGGGACATTGGCAATCAGCCCCAGCATTTT. The encoded protein is CASSRDIGNQPQHF.